This TCR beta chain was captured by sequencing in a study of T cells in Graves' hyperthyroidism and ophthalmopathy. Study information: Peripheral blood was collected at initial diagnosis, before any treatment.

TCR beta CDR3 sequences were amplified from RNA transcripts. First-round RT-PCR with HTBI primers amplified the TCR CDR3 region. MiXCR, applied by TCRdb to the multiplex PCR reads, yields one record per CDR3 protein. The sample consists of 300,000 or so distinct CDR3 sequences, approximately 18% of them appearing once. A remark on this clonotype: Its specificity is unknown. A read error may be the cause here, since a much bigger clone is one base away.

Whole-study results and caveats: In the blood, most expanded thyroid clonotypes above 0.001 appeared as well.

A patient was excluded if there was uncontrolled infection, other autoimmune disease, pregnancy or lactation. Using roughly 9.4 ml of fresh peripheral blood, PBMCs were prepared. Germline V gives CDR1 SNHLY, CDR2 FYNNEI. The CDR3 spans 16 residues. The sequenced material came from blood. The chain carries TRBV2 and TRBJ1-2; D is uncertain. This receptor was taken from a woman aged 45-65 years with Graves' hyperthyroidism. As DNA, the CDR3 is TGTGCCAGCAGAAACACCGTCGTTACGAAACTCTATGCCTACACCTTC. As protein: CASRNTVVTKLYAYTF.